This T cell receptor (beta chain) was sequenced for a study of cytotoxic CD8 clonotypes in ibrutinib-treated CLL. Whole-study results and caveats: Clonality climbed at ibrutinib response, then dropped toward baseline at progression.

V lost 1 base and J lost 5; bases outside the gene matches: 6. CDR1 LGHNA and CDR2 YSLEER come from the germline V gene. This CDR3 has 16 residues. Approximately 1.9 micrograms of genomic DNA came from cryopreserved PBMCs for TCR beta libraries. A note on this clone: Its antigen remains unknown.

Deep sequencing aimed at 1 in 200,000 to 1 in 1 million T cells' resolution. Produced via immunoSEQ multiplex PCR; TCRdb's table is partial and in-frame only. The data show about 130,000 clones, approximately 85% seen once. The input for sequencing was PBMCs, taken after 24 months of ibrutinib treatment. The source is a human donor with chronic lymphocytic leukemia. This chain links TRBV4-3 with TRBJ1-4, with 8 bases lining up with TRBD1. The CDR3 sequence: CASSQATGAQNEKLFF. The CDR3 coding sequence is TGCGCCAGCAGCCAAGCGACAGGGGCACAAAATGAAAAACTGTTTTTT.